This entry describes one T cell receptor beta chain. Documented time point: pretreatment peripheral blood. This entry comes from a study of PD-L1 blockade in urothelial cancer. Across the whole study: Male sex and bladder-origin urothelial cancer were recorded for about 90% of the roughly 30 patients.

TCRdb keeps only in-frame clones here, not all; method: immunoSEQ multiplex PCR. Among 90,000 or so clones listed, 90% were seen once. This receptor was obtained from a man aged 60 to 75 with urothelial cancer. The specimen was PBMCs, collected around atezolizumab (anti-PD-L1) treatment.

The DNA of the CDR3 is TGTGCCACAGGGGAAGGTGGACAGCCCCAGCATTTT. It yields the protein CATGEGGQPQHF. This sequence joins TRBV21-1 and TRBJ1-5; the D segment call TRBD1 is taken from the table without a DNA check. TRBV21-1 is a pseudogene. The CDR3 has 12 residues.